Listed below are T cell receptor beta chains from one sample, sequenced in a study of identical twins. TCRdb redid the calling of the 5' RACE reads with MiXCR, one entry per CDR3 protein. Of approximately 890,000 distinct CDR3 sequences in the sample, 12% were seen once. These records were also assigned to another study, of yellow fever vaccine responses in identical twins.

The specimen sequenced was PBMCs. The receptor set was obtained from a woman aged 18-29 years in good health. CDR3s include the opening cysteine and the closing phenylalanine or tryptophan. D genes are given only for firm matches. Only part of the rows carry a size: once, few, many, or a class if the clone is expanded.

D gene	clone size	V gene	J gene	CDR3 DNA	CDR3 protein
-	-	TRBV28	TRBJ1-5	TGTGCCAGCATATCCAGCGGCGGGTTTCAGCCCCAGCATTTT	CASISSGGFQPQHF
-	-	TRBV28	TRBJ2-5	TGTGCCAGCTTCAAACAGGCGACCCAAGAGACCCAGTACTTC	CASFKQATQETQYF
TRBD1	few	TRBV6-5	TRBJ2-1	TGTGCCAGCAGTTCCCGACAGGGCGGTGAGCAGTTCTTC	CASSSRQGGEQFF
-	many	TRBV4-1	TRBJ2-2	TGCGCCAGCAGCCAAGTCACTACTACCGGGGAGCTGTTTTTT	CASSQVTTTGELFF
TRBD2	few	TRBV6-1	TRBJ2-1	TGTGCCAGCAGTATCAGCGGGGCCAATGAGCAGTTCTTC	CASSISGANEQFF
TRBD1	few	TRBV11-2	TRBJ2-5	TGTGCCAGCAACCAGAGGGCAGGGGGCCGAGAGACCCAGTACTTC	CASNQRAGGRETQYF
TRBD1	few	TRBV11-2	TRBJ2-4	TGTGCCAGCAGCTCCGCCGGGACAGGAGAAAACATTCAGTACTTC	CASSSAGTGENIQYF
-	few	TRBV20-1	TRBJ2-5	TGCAGTGCTAGAGATCCCCTCCGGGGGACGGTAGAGACCCAGTACTTC	CSARDPLRGTVETQYF
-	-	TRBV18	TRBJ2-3	TGTGCCAGCTCACCACGGGCAGTTAGCACAGATACGCAGTATTTT	CASSPRAVSTDTQYF
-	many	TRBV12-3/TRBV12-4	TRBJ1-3	TGTGCCAGCAGTTTGGTAGGGGGACTCTCTGGAAACACCATATATTTT	CASSLVGGLSGNTIYF
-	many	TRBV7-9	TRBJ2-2	TGTGCCAGCAGCTTAGCAGGGCCAACCGGGGAGCTGTTTTTT	CASSLAGPTGELFF
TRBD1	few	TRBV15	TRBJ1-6	TGTGCCGCCTTCGGACAGGCATCCTATAATTCACCCCTCCACTTT	CAAFGQASYNSPLHF
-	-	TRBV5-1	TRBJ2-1	TGCGCCAGCAGCCAGTCCAGGTGGCGGAACAATGAGCAGTTCTTC	CASSQSRWRNNEQFF
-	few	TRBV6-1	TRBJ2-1	TGTGCCAGCAGTGAAGCGGCCCTCGCGGGACTCTCGAGGGGTGAGCAGTTCTTC	CASSEAALAGLSRGEQFF
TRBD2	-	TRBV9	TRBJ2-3	TGTGCCAGCAGCCGCACCCCGGGACTAGCGGGAGGCGGGTTAAAAGATACGCAGTATTTT	CASSRTPGLAGGGLKDTQYF
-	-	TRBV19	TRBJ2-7	TGTGCCAGTAGTATGAAGGAATTTACCTACGAGCAGTACTTC	CASSMKEFTYEQYF
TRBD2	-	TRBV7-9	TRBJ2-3	TGTGCCAGCAGCCCTAGCGGGGGTTGGGATACGCAGTATTTT	CASSPSGGWDTQYF
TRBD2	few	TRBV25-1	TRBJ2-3	TGTGCCAGCAGGAGATCCGGGACTAGCGGGAGGACAGATACGCAGTATTTT	CASRRSGTSGRTDTQYF
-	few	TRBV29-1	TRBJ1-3	TGCAGCGGATATAGAAGGAATGGAAACACCATATATTTT	CSGYRRNGNTIYF
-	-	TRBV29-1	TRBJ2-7	TGCAGCGTTGTAAGGCACACTTTAAGCTCCTACGAGCAGTACTTC	CSVVRHTLSSYEQYF
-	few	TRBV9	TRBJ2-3	TGTGCCAGCAGCATGAGCACAGATACGCAGTATTTT	CASSMSTDTQYF
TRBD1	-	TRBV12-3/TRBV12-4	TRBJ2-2	TGTGCCAGCAGTTTAGCACGGACAGGTTTCACCGGGGAGCTGTTTTTT	CASSLARTGFTGELFF
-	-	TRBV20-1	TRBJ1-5	TGCAGTGCTTTGGACAGAGATAGCAATCAGCCCCAGCATTTT	CSALDRDSNQPQHF
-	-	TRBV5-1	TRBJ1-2	TGCGCCAGCAGCTACCTCGGAGGAGGGGTGTATGGCTACACCTTC	CASSYLGGGVYGYTF
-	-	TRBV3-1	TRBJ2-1	TGTGCCAGCAGCCAAGATCTCACGGGGTTCTACAATGAGCAGTTCTTC	CASSQDLTGFYNEQFF
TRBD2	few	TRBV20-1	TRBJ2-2	TGCAGTGCTAGGATACTAGCGGGAAACACCGGGGAGCTGTTTTTT	CSARILAGNTGELFF
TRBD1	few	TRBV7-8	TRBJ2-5	TGTGCCAGCAGCCCTGGACAGGTCCAAGAGACCCAGTACTTC	CASSPGQVQETQYF
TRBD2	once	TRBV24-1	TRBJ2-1	TGTGCCACCAGCCCCCGTGGGGGGGGCTCCTACAATGAGCAGTTCTTC	CATSPRGGGSYNEQFF
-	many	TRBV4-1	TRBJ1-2	TGCGCCAGCAGCCAAGTCGGCCAGGGGAACTATGGCTACACCTTC	CASSQVGQGNYGYTF
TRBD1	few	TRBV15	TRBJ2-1	TGTGCCACCAGCAAAACAGGGGGCGGCTACAATGAGCAGTTCTTC	CATSKTGGGYNEQFF
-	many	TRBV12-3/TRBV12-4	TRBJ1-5	TGTGCCAGCAGTTCAGAGCCTCGACAGCCCCAGCATTTT	CASSSEPRQPQHF
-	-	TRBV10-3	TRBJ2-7	TGTGCCATCGGCGTAGGAGAATACGAGCAGTACTTC	CAIGVGEYEQYF
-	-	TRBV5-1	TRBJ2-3	TGCGCCAGCAGGATGCTGGGGCCGGGGGCAGATACGCAGTATTTT	CASRMLGPGADTQYF
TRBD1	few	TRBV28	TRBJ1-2	TGTGCCAGCAGCTCCGGGACAGGCGCTCTCGATGGCTACACCTTC	CASSSGTGALDGYTF
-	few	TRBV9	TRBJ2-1	TGTGCCAGCAGCCCTAGCCCGGGACACCAGCAGTTCTTC	CASSPSPGHQQFF
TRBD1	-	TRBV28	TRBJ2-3	TGTGCCAGCAGTTCCTCGACAGGGGCCACAGATACGCAGTATTTT	CASSSSTGATDTQYF
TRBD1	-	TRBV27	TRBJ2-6	TGTGCCAGCAGACAGGGGCCTTTCTCTGGGGCCAACGTCCTGACTTTC	CASRQGPFSGANVLTF
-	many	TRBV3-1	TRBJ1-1	TGTGCCAGCAGCCGCGTCGGGGGGACTGAAGCTTTCTTT	CASSRVGGTEAFF
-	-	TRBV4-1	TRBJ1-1	TGCGCCAGCAGCCAAGATAGAAGGGTGGGTGAAGCTTTCTTT	CASSQDRRVGEAFF
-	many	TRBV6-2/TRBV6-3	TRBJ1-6	TGTGCCAGCAGTTATTCGGCAGACAATTCACCCCTCCACTTT	CASSYSADNSPLHF
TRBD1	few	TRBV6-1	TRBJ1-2	TGTGCCAGCAGTCCGGACAGGCCCCTACGAGGCTACACCTTC	CASSPDRPLRGYTF